These 31 T cell receptor beta chains were sequenced from one sample in a study of identifying expanded T cells in peripheral blood. Sequencing used immunoSEQ multiplex PCR; TCRdb keeps in-frame clones, though not all of them. The sample carries around 95,000 clones, over 75% recorded once. The sequencing sample was made of blood. These receptor sequences come from a person aged 18-70 years in good health.

The genes are TRBV6-6 and TRBJ1-1; maybe TRBD1 (5 bases). The CDR3 length is 15 residues. Germline values: CDR1 MNHNY, CDR2 SVGAGI (reference sequence). V was cut by 0 bases and J by 5 bases, with 13 bases left in between. CDR3 region: CASSYSIVGATEAFF. As DNA, the CDR3 is TGTGCCAGCAGTTACTCTATAGTAGGGGCGACTGAAGCTTTCTTT.

The chain carries TRBV2 and TRBJ2-1, with D unclear. The CDR3 spans 13 residues. Trimming took 7 bases from V and 4 from J, leaving 11 bases between them. Germline CDR1 SNHLY, CDR2 FYNNEI. The CDR3: CASKGTEYNEQFF. The DNA for the CDR3 is TGTGCCAGCAAGGGTACGGAGTACAATGAGCAGTTCTTC.

This chain joins TRBV27 and TRBJ1-3; TRBD1 is a possible D gene (5 bases). Germline CDR1 MNHEY, CDR2 SMNVEV (reference sequence). The V end lost 6 bases, the J end lost 4 bases, and 13 bases lay between the germline ends. The CDR3 is made up of 14 amino acids. CDR3 region: CASRLGGEGNTIYF. The CDR3 DNA is TGTGCCAGCAGACTTGGAGGGGAGGGAAACACCATATATTTT.

Here the CDR3 reads CASKPSGDQPQHF. The CDR3 DNA follows: TGTGCCAGCAAACCATCCGGGGATCAGCCCCAGCATTTT. The gene calls are TRBV27 and TRBJ1-5, with D unresolved. The V gene lost 7 bases and the J gene lost 5 bases, with 12 bases spanning the gap. The CDR3 totals 13 residues. Germline V gene sequence: CDR1 MNHEY, CDR2 SMNVEV (reference sequence).

The rearrangement uses TRBV4-1 and TRBJ1-1, with D possibly matching TRBD1 (5 bases). The CDR3 is 13 amino acids. Trimming removed 4 bases at V and 4 bases at J, with 10 bases between. Germline-derived CDR1 and CDR2 are MGHRA and YSYEKL. CDR3 region: CASSRGGRTEAFF. CDR3 sequence (DNA): TGCGCCAGCAGCCGTGGGGGACGCACTGAAGCTTTCTTT.

This clone was seen only a few times. V gene TRBV5-1 combines with J gene TRBJ1-6, with TRBD1 identical over 7 bases. The J segment lost 7 bases and the V segment lost 0 bases, leaving 1 base of the junction unmatched. Germline V gives CDR1 SGHRS, CDR2 YFSETQ. The CDR3 is made up of 14 amino acids. The CDR3 bases are TGCGCCAGCAGCTTGGGGACAGGAAATTCACCCCTCCACTTT. This encodes CASSLGTGNSPLHF.

The V call is TRBV7-3, the J call TRBJ2-2, with D perhaps TRBD1 or TRBD2 (5 bases each). The CDR3 sequence is 14 residues long. Deletions cut 6 bases from V and 3 bases from J, with 11 bases between. Germline lookup yields CDR1 SGHTA and CDR2 FQGTGA. The CDR3 region is CASRGDRDTGELFF. The CDR3 DNA reads TGTGCCAGCAGGGGAGACAGAGACACCGGGGAGCTGTTTTTT. Full variable domain (missing parts from reference TRBV7-3 and TRBJ2-2): GAGVSQTPSNKVTEKGKYVELRCDPISGHTALYWYRQSLGQGPEFLIYFQGTGAADDSGLPNDRFFAVRPEGSVSTLKIQRTERGDSAVYLCASRGDRDTGELFFGEGSRLTVL.

V gene TRBV2 combines with J gene TRBJ2-1; tentatively, D is TRBD1 (6 bases). V was cut by 6 bases and J by 4 bases, with 16 bases left in between. Germline CDR1 reads SNHLY; CDR2 reads FYNNEI. The CDR3 runs 15 residues. The CDR3 here is CASSAGQLPYNEQFF. In DNA, the CDR3 is TGTGCCAGCAGCGCAGGACAGTTACCGTACAATGAGCAGTTCTTC.

The chain joins TRBV14 to TRBJ1-3, with D unresolved. The V and J ends lost 4 bases and 9 bases respectively, with 16 bases between them. The germline V gene encodes CDR1 SGHDN and CDR2 FVKESK. This CDR3 is 14 amino acids long. CDR3 in DNA: TGTGCCAGCAGCCCACTCTTGGACGGAGGCACCATATATTTT. Residues: CASSPLLDGGTIYF. The entire variable domain, with the rest obtained from reference TRBV14 and TRBJ1-3, is as follows: EAGVTQFPSHSVIEKGQTVTLRCDPISGHDNLYWYRRVMGKEIKFLLHFVKESKQDESGMPNNRFLAERTGGTYSTLKVQPAELEDSGVYFCASSPLLDGGTIYFGEGSWLTVV.

The sample holds a few counts of this clone. The V gene is TRBV14, the J gene TRBJ1-1, with TRBD1 identical over 8 bases. Germline CDR1 SGHDN, CDR2 FVKESK. This CDR3 region has 11 residues. The V and J ends lost 4 bases and 10 bases, in that order; junction bases with no gene match: 2. The CDR3 spells CASSRTGRAFF. CDR3 coding DNA: TGTGCCAGCAGCCGGACAGGGAGAGCTTTCTTT.

This sequence joins TRBV7-8 and TRBJ2-3; TRBD1 is a possible D gene (6 bases). Trimming shortened V by 3 bases and J by 2 bases, and 12 bases separated the two germline ends. Looked up from germline, CDR1 is SGHVS and CDR2 is FQNEAQ. This CDR3 has 15 amino acids. The CDR3 sequence: CASSFYRDITDTQYF. CDR3 nucleotide sequence: TGTGCCAGCAGCTTTTACCGGGACATCACAGATACGCAGTATTTT.

J is TRBJ1-4 and V is TRBV6-6; 10 positions agree with TRBD1. J lost 6 bases, V lost 5 bases, and 6 bases had no gene match. This CDR3 comprises 15 residues. From germline, CDR1 is MNHNY and CDR2 SVGAGI (reference sequence). CDR3 nucleotides: TGTGCCAGCAGTCTATCCGGGACAGGGGATGAAAAACTGTTTTTT. The encoded protein is CASSLSGTGDEKLFF.

This clone was seen once. This sequence joins TRBV5-6 and TRBJ2-2, with D perhaps matching TRBD1 (6 bases). CDR3 length: 13 amino acids. CDR1 SGHDT and CDR2 YYEEEE come from the germline V gene. V lost 4 bases and J 8 bases, leaving 12 bases between the germline ends. CDR3 DNA: TGTGCCAGCAGCCGAATAACAGGGGGGGAGCTGTTTTTT. This sequence encodes CASSRITGGELFF.

The CDR3 here is CASSFGPTYEQYF. The CDR3 coding sequence is TGTGCCAGCAGCTTCGGACCGACCTACGAGCAGTACTTC. The chain has TRBV7-9 and TRBJ2-7, with D unclear. This CDR3 contains 13 residues. V gave up 3 bases and J gave up 2 bases, with 8 bases separating them. Germline assignment: CDR1 SEHNR and CDR2 FQNEAQ (reference sequence). Looking up the rest from reference TRBV7-9 and TRBJ2-7 gives the full variable domain: DTGVSQNPRHKITKRGQNVTFRCDPISEHNRLYWYRQTLGQGPEFLTYFQNEAQLEKSRLLSDRFSAERPKGSFSTLEIQRTEQGDSAMYLCASSFGPTYEQYFGPGTRLTVT.

V gene TRBV29-1 combines with J gene TRBJ2-5; D is unresolved. Per the germline V gene, CDR1 is SQVTM and CDR2 is ANQGSEA. The CDR3 sequence is 10 residues long. Trimming pared 7 bases from V and 5 bases from J, leaving 8 bases between. CDR3 DNA: TGCAGCGCCCATCGGGAGACCCAGTACTTC. As protein: CSAHRETQYF.

The chain combines TRBV18 with TRBJ1-5, with 8 bases fitting TRBD1. The CDR3 is 15 amino acids. After removal of 3 bases from V and 1 base from J, the junction contained 2 bases not matched to a gene. CDR1 KGHSH and CDR2 LQKENI come from the germline V gene. CDR3 residues: CASSPGQESNQPQHF. CDR3 DNA sequence: TGTGCCAGCTCACCGGGACAGGAGAGCAATCAGCCCCAGCATTTT.

The V call is TRBV27, the J call TRBJ2-7; 8 bases line up with TRBD2. The CDR3 runs 18 residues. The junction had 13 bases not matched to a gene; V was cut back by 3 bases and J by 0 bases. CDR1 and CDR2 (germline): MNHEY, SMNVEV (reference sequence). CDR3 loop: CASSFNVALAVNSYEQYF. DNA for the CDR3: TGTGCCAGCAGTTTCAATGTGGCACTAGCGGTGAACTCCTACGAGCAGTACTTC.

V and J are TRBV6-1 and TRBJ2-1; D gene unclear. The CDR3 contains 15 residues. Germline V lookup: CDR1 MNHNS, CDR2 SASEGT. Deletions cut 3 bases from V and 7 bases from J, with 16 bases between. CDR3 sequence (DNA): TGTGCCAGCAGTGATCGGAAGGATATGAAGAATGAGCAGTTCTTC. It is translated as CASSDRKDMKNEQFF.

This sequence joins TRBV11-2 and TRBJ2-7, with D perhaps being TRBD1 or TRBD2 (5 bases each). Germline V gene lookup returns CDR1 SGHAT and CDR2 FQNNGV. Trimming cost V 0 bases and J 2 bases, with 20 bases left between them. The CDR3 is 18 residues long. CDR3 sequence reads: CASSLERAVGDLPYEQYF. Here the CDR3 DNA reads TGTGCCAGCAGCTTAGAGAGGGCTGTGGGGGACCTTCCCTACGAGCAGTACTTC.

J is TRBJ2-1 and V is TRBV13; D is perhaps TRBD1 (5 bases). CDR3 size: 14 residues. V was shortened by 5 bases and J by 4 bases, with 12 bases between the two germline ends. Germline lookup yields CDR1 PRHDT and CDR2 FYEKMQ (reference sequence). This CDR3 is CASSHDRSYNEQFF. The CDR3 DNA follows: TGTGCCAGCAGCCACGACAGAAGTTACAATGAGCAGTTCTTC.

This clone was found once. CDR3 residues: CAWRDSGQPRNTEAFF. CDR3 nucleotides: TGTGCCTGGAGGGATTCGGGACAGCCTAGGAACACTGAAGCTTTCTTT. This chain connects TRBV30 to TRBJ1-1; 7 bases agree with TRBD1. The CDR3 covers 16 residues. Germline CDR1 is GTSNPN and CDR2 is SVGIG (reference sequence). Trimming cost V 3 bases and J 1 base; bases outside gene matches: 11.

The rearrangement links TRBV7-9 to TRBJ1-2; tentative D call: TRBD1 (6 bases). CDR3 length: 14 amino acids. Germline V gives CDR1 SEHNR, CDR2 FQNEAQ (reference sequence). The V and J ends lost 5 bases and 4 bases respectively, with 14 bases between them. The CDR3 coding sequence is TGTGCCAGCAGCCGACCGGACAGCGGCTATGGCTACACCTTC. It specifies CASSRPDSGYGYTF.

V is TRBV7-9 and J is TRBJ2-1; D possibly corresponds to TRBD2 (6 bases). Germline CDR1 SEHNR, CDR2 FQNEAQ (reference sequence). Trimming stripped 6 bases from V and 8 bases from J, with 17 bases between. There are 14 residues in the CDR3. CDR3 sequence: CASSPTRDLDEQFF. The CDR3 coding sequence is TGTGCCAGCAGTCCAACACGGGACTTGGATGAGCAGTTCTTC.

The chain uses TRBV10-3 and TRBJ1-4, with D maybe TRBD1 (5 bases). Germline V lookup: CDR1 ENHRY, CDR2 SYGVKD. The ends were cut back, 4 bases at V and 11 bases at J, with 17 bases in the middle. CDR3 length: 14 amino acids. The CDR3 coding sequence is TGTGCCATCAGTGGAGAATCCAAATCAGGGAAACTGTTTTTT. The encoded protein is CAISGESKSGKLFF.

The chain joins TRBV5-1 to TRBJ1-2; 7 nucleotides match TRBD1. Germline lookup yields CDR1 SGHRS and CDR2 YFSETQ. This CDR3 contains 16 residues. V was pared by 4 bases and J by 0 bases, with 9 bases of the junction left unmatched. This CDR3 is CASSALGGQPNYGYTF. CDR3 sequence (DNA): TGCGCCAGCAGCGCATTAGGGGGACAGCCTAACTATGGCTACACCTTC.

V and J are TRBV6-5 and TRBJ2-2; possibly TRBD2 for D (6 bases). Germline V gene lookup returns CDR1 MNHEY and CDR2 SVGAGI. The CDR3 extends over 15 amino acids. V was cut by 6 bases and J by 6 bases, with 17 bases left in between. CDR3 DNA sequence: TGTGCCAGCAGCGCCGGGGGTTTGGGTGCCGGGGAGCTGTTTTTT. The encoded protein is CASSAGGLGAGELFF.

The chain joins TRBV30 to TRBJ2-7, with TRBD2 matching over 9 bases. CDR1 is GTSNPN, CDR2 SVGIG, per germline (reference sequence). The CDR3 length is 13 residues. V lost 4 bases to trimming and J lost 7 bases; unmatched junction nucleotides: 8. In DNA form, the CDR3 reads TGTGCCTGGAATCTGGCGGGGGGGCCAGAGCAGTACTTC. Its protein is CAWNLAGGPEQYF.

The chain has TRBV6-5 and TRBJ2-3; D ambiguous. The CDR3 has 15 residues. Deletions cut 5 bases from V and 3 bases from J, with 15 bases between. Germline CDR1 and CDR2: MNHEY and SVGAGI. CDR3: CASSPTFTATDTQYF. CDR3 in DNA: TGTGCCAGCAGTCCAACCTTTACAGCGACAGATACGCAGTATTTT.

The rearrangement links TRBV5-4 to TRBJ1-1; unclear D gene. The germline CDR1 and CDR2 sequences are SGHNT and YYREEE (reference sequence). The CDR3 sequence is 12 residues long. V was pared by 4 bases and J by 7 bases, with 11 bases between. The CDR3 reads CASSEVRGEAFF. Written as DNA, the CDR3 is TGTGCCAGCAGCGAGGTACGTGGTGAAGCTTTCTTT.

Points on this clone: The identical CDR3 is also encoded by other nucleotide sequences in the sample. V gene TRBV6-5 combines with J gene TRBJ1-1, with TRBD1 as a possible D gene (6 bases). Germline V gene lookup returns CDR1 MNHEY and CDR2 SVGAGI. This CDR3 is 15 amino acids long. The V gene lost 0 bases and the J gene lost 4 bases, with 12 bases spanning the gap. The DNA of the CDR3 is TGTGCCAGCAGTTACTCGATACAGGGAGGCACTGAAGCTTTCTTT. It encodes CASSYSIQGGTEAFF.

This chain joins TRBV14 and TRBJ1-3; the D is unclear. V shed 1 base and J shed 6 bases, with 4 bases lying between them. Germline values: CDR1 SGHDN, CDR2 FVKESK. The CDR3 loop spans 12 amino acids. For the CDR3, the DNA is TGTGCCAGCAGCCAAGCAGCAAACACCATATATTTT. Translating gives CASSQAANTIYF.